This T cell receptor beta chain was obtained from a study of neurological immune-mediated disorders. The authors produced cDNA by 5'RACE using 10-nucleotide random UMIs. TCRdb reanalysed the 5' RACE reads using MiXCR and keeps one entry per CDR3 protein. The sample yields tens of thousands of distinct CDR3 sequences, approximately 5.8% seen once. This clonotype has at least ten counts. Antigen: not known. The CDR3 contains 15 residues. V shed 5 bases and J 5 bases; nucleotides not matched to a gene: 9. Per the germline V gene, CDR1 is SGHAT and CDR2 is FQNNGV. Regarding the study as a whole: Patients with HTLV-1-associated myelopathy showed the most TCR clonal expansion. Those with multiple sclerosis showed the least, falling below healthy controls. Neither clinical nor MRI features showed any association with the multiple sclerosis repertoire cluster, and the authors stated that larger cohorts are needed.

The sorted libraries were prepared using roughly 970,000 CD4+ or CD8+ T cells that had themselves been sorted. Specimen: CD4+ T cells from blood. The receptor was derived from a woman under 30 with multiple sclerosis. The V call is TRBV11-2, the J call TRBJ2-5; 9 bases align to TRBD1. The CDR3 loop is CASSGGTGIGETQYF. The CDR3 region has the DNA TGTGCCAGCAGCGGGGGGACAGGGATCGGGGAGACCCAGTACTTC.